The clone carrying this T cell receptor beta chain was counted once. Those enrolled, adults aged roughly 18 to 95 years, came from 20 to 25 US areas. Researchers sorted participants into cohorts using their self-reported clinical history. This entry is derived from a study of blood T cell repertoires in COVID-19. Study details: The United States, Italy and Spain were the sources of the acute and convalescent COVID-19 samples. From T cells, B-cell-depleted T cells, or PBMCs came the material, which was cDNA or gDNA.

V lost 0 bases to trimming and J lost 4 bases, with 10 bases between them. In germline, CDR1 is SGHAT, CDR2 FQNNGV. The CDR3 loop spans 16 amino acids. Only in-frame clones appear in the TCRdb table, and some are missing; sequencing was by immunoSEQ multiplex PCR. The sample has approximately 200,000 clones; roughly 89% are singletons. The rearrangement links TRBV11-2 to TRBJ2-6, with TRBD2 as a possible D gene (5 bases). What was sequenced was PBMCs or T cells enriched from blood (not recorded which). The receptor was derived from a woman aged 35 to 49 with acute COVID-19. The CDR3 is CASSLDGIAGANVLTF. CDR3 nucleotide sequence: TGTGCCAGCAGCTTAGACGGGATCGCGGGGGCCAACGTCCTGACTTTC.